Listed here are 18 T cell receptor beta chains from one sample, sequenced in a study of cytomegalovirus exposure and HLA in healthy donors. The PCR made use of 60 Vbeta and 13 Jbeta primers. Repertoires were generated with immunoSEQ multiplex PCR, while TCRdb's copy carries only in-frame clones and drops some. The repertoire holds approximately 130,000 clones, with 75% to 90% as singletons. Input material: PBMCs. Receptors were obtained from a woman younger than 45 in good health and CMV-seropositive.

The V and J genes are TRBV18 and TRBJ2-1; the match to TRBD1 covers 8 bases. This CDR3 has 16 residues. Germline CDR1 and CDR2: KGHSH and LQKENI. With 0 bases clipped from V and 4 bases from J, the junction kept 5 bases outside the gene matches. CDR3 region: CASSPPGTGRYNEQFF. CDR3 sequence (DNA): TGTGCCAGCTCACCACCAGGGACAGGCCGATACAATGAGCAGTTCTTC.

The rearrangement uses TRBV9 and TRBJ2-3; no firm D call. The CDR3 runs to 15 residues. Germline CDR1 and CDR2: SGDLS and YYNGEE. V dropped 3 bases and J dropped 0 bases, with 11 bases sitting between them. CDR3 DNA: TGTGCCAGCAGCGGAAGTGTAGCTAGCACAGATACGCAGTATTTT. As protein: CASSGSVASTDTQYF.

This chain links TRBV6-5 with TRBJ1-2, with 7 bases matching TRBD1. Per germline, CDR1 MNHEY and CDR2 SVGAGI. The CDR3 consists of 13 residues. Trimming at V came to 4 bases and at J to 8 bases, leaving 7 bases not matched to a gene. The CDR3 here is CASSSGQAWGYTF. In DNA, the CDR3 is TGTGCCAGCAGTTCTGGACAGGCCTGGGGCTACACCTTC.

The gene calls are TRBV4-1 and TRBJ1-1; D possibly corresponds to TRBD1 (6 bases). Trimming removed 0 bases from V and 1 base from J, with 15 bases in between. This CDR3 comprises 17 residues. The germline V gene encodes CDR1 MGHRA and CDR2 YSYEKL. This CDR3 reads CASSQDWVRGRNTEAFF. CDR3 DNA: TGCGCCAGCAGCCAAGATTGGGTAAGGGGGAGGAACACTGAAGCTTTCTTT.

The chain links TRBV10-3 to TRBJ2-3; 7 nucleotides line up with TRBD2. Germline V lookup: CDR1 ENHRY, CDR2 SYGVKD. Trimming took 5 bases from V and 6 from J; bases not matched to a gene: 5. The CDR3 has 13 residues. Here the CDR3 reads CAISMGGGDTQYF. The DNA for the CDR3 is TGTGCCATCAGTATGGGGGGAGGGGATACGCAGTATTTT.

CDR3: CASSQVVAGVATDTQYF. CDR3 nucleotides: TGCGCCAGCAGCCAAGTAGTAGCGGGAGTCGCCACAGATACGCAGTATTTT. The chain recombines TRBV4-1 with TRBJ2-3, with 9 bases that match TRBD2. CDR3 length: 17 residues. Unmatched junction bases numbered 7, after V lost 1 base and J lost 2 bases. Germline-derived CDR1 and CDR2 are MGHRA and YSYEKL.

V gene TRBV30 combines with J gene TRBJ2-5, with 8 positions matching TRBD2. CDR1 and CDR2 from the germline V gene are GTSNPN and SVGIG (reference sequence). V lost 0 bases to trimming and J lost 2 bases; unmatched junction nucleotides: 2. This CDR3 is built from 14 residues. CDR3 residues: CAWSVGTRQETQYF. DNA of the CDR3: TGTGCCTGGAGTGTAGGGACTAGGCAAGAGACCCAGTACTTC.

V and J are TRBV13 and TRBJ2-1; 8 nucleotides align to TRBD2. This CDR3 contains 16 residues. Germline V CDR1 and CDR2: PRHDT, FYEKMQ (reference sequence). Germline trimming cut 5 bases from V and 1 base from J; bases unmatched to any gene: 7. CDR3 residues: CASSPPGTRSYNEQFF. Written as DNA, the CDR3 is TGTGCCAGCAGCCCACCAGGGACTAGGTCCTACAATGAGCAGTTCTTC.

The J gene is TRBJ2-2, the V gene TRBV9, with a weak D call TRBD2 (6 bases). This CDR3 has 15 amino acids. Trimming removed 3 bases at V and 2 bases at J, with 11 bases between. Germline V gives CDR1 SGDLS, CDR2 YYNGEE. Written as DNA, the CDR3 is TGTGCCAGCAGCGCTGCGGGACTCAACACCGGGGAGCTGTTTTTT. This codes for CASSAAGLNTGELFF.

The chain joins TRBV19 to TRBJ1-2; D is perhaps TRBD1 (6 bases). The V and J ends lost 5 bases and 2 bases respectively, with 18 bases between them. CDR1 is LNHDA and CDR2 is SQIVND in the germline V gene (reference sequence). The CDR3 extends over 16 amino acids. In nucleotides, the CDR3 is TGTGCCAGTAGTTCTCGCCGGGACACGGACAACTATGGCTACACCTTC. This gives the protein CASSSRRDTDNYGYTF. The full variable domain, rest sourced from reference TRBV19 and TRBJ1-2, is DGGITQSPKYLFRKEGQNVTLSCEQNLNHDAMYWYRQDPGQGLRLIYYSQIVNDFQKGDIAEGYSVSREKKESFPLTVTSAQKNPTAFYLCASSSRRDTDNYGYTFGSGTRLTVV.

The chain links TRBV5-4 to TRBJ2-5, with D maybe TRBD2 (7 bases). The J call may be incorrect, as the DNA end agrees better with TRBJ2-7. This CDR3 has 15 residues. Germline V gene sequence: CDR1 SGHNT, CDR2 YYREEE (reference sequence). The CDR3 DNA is TGTGCCAGCAGTCCCGCCGGGGGGCCCTCCTACGAGCAGTACTTC. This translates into CASSPAGGPSYEQYF.

The CDR3: CASKREGLHQPQHF. As DNA, the CDR3 is TGTGCCAGCAAGCGGGAGGGTTTGCATCAGCCCCAGCATTTT. The chain recombines TRBV6-5 with TRBJ1-5; no definite D call. Looked up from germline, CDR1 is MNHEY and CDR2 is SVGAGI. The CDR3 sequence is 14 residues long. Trimming took 7 bases from V and 5 from J, leaving 15 bases between them.

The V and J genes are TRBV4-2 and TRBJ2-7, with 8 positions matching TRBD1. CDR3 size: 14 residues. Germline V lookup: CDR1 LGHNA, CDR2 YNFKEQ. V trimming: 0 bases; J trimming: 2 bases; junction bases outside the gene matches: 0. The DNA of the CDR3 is TGTGCCAGCAGCCAAGAACAGGGGGCCTACGAGCAGTACTTC. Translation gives CASSQEQGAYEQYF.

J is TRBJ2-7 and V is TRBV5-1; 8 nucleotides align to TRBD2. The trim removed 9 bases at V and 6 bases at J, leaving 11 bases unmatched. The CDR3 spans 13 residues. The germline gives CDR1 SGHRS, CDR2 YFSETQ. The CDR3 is CATSGGPEGEQYF. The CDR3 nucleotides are TGCGCCACCTCGGGAGGGCCTGAGGGCGAGCAGTACTTC. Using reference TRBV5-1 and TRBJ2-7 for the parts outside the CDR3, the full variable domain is KAGVTQTPRYLIKTRGQQVTLSCSPISGHRSVSWYQQTPGQGLQFLFEYFSETQRNKGNFPGRFSGRQFSNSRSEMNVSTLELGDSALYLCATSGGPEGEQYFGPGTRLTVT.

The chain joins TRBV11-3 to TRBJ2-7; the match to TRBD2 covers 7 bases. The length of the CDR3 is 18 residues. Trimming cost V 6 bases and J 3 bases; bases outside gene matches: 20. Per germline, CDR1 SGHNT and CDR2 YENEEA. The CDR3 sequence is CASSAPPPAGTNVYEQYF. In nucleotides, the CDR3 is TGTGCCAGCAGTGCCCCGCCCCCGGCCGGGACTAACGTCTACGAGCAGTACTTC.

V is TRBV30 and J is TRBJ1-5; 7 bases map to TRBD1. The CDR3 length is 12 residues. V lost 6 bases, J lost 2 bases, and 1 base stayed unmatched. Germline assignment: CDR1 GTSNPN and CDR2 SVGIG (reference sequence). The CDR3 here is CACDRGNQPQHF. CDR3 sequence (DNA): TGTGCCTGTGACAGGGGCAATCAGCCCCAGCATTTT.

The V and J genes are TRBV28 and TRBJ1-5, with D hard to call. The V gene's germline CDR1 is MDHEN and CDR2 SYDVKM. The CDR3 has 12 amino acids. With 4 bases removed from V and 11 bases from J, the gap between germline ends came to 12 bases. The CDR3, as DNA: TGTGCCAGCAGTTCCCCGGTCGGGTCCCAGCATTTT. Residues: CASSSPVGSQHF.

CDR3 in DNA: TGTGCCAGCAGTGAGGGGACTGGAAACATTCAGTACTTC. This codes for CASSEGTGNIQYF. The V and J genes are TRBV6-5 and TRBJ2-4; possibly TRBD2 for D (6 bases). With 5 bases removed from V and 6 bases from J, the gap between germline ends came to 11 bases. Germline loops: CDR1 MNHEY, CDR2 SVGAGI. This CDR3 spans 13 amino acids.